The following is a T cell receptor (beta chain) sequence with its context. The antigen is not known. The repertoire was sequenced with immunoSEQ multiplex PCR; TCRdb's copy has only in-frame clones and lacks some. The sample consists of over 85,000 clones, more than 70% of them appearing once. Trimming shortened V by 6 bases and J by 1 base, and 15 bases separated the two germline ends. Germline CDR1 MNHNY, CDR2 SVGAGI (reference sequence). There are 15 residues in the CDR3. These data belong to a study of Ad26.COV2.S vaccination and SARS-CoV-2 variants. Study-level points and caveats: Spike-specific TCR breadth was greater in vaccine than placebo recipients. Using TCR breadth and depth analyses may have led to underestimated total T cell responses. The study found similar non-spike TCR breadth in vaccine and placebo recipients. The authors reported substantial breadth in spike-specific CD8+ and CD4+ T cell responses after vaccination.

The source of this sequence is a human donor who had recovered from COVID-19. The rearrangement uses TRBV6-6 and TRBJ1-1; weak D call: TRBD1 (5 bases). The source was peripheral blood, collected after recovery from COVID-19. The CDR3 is CASSRSDTGNTEAFF. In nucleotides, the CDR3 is TGTGCCAGCAGCCGATCCGATACAGGGAACACTGAAGCTTTCTTT.